A single sample gave rise to the 25 T cell receptor beta chains below, sequenced in a study of patients and donors after allogeneic stem cell transplantation. TCRdb redid the calling of the RT-PCR reads with MiXCR, one entry per CDR3 protein. The table shows fewer than 500,000 distinct CDR3 sequences, with approximately 16% occurring only once. The sample was blood, either unsorted or a sorted T cell fraction (not recorded which). The receptors originated from a human donor who was either an allogeneic HSCT recipient or a stem cell or donor lymphocyte infusion donor (not recorded which). It is not recorded whose cells these are; they may come from a transplant donor.

This chain joins TRBV6-5 and TRBJ2-7; a weak D match, TRBD2 (6 bases). This CDR3 region has 19 residues. The germline CDR1 and CDR2 sequences are MNHEY and SVGAGI. The germline V and J ends were trimmed by 2 bases and 5 bases, with 28 bases remaining between them. CDR3 nucleotides: TGTGCCAGCAGTTACCGGCTCGGACGGGGGTTAATAAATCCCCACGAGCAGTACTTC. This gives the protein CASSYRLGRGLINPHEQYF.

This sequence joins TRBV5-5 and TRBJ2-1; D remains ambiguous. The germline CDR1 and CDR2 sequences are SGHKS and YYEKEE (reference sequence). The CDR3 totals 13 residues. Trimming pared 2 bases from V and 3 bases from J, leaving 6 bases between. CDR3 sequence: CASSLYDYNEQFF. The CDR3, as DNA: TGTGCCAGCAGCTTATACGACTACAATGAGCAGTTCTTC.

The J gene is TRBJ2-1, the V gene TRBV5-1; D is unresolved. V shed 1 base and J shed 5 bases, with 10 bases lying between them. Germline-derived CDR1 and CDR2 are SGHRS and YFSETQ. The CDR3 consists of 14 residues. CDR3 loop: CASSLIQNDNEQFF. The CDR3 DNA reads TGCGCCAGCAGCTTGATCCAAAACGACAATGAGCAGTTCTTC.

This clonotype was found many times. This rearrangement joins TRBV5-1 to TRBJ2-1, with 9 bases matching TRBD2. Per germline, CDR1 SGHRS and CDR2 YFSETQ. This CDR3 is 18 amino acids long. Germline trimming cut 0 bases from V and 0 bases from J; bases unmatched to any gene: 7. CDR3 sequence reads: CASSLVVAGAHSYNEQFF. The CDR3 bases are TGCGCCAGCAGCTTGGTAGTAGCGGGGGCCCACTCCTACAATGAGCAGTTCTTC.

The genes are TRBV6-1 and TRBJ2-1, with a weak D call TRBD2 (5 bases). V dropped 6 bases and J dropped 3 bases, with 21 bases sitting between them. The CDR3 contains 17 residues. Germline CDR1 and CDR2: MNHNS and SASEGT. For the CDR3, the DNA is TGTGCCAGCAGCTATATCCGGGGATCTTTGGGCTACAATGAGCAGTTCTTC. Translated: CASSYIRGSLGYNEQFF.

The chain is built from TRBV7-2 and TRBJ2-3; no reliable D call. CDR1 SGHTA and CDR2 FQGNSA come from the germline V gene. The CDR3 length is 14 residues. V lost 3 bases to trimming and J lost 5 bases, with 12 bases between them. CDR3: CASSFGMKLDTQYF. The CDR3, as DNA: TGTGCCAGCAGCTTTGGGATGAAACTAGATACGCAGTATTTT.

This clonotype was counted a few times. The rearrangement links TRBV6-1 to TRBJ1-1, with unresolved D. The CDR3 sequence is 14 residues long. V was shortened by 6 bases and J by 1 base, with 12 bases between the two germline ends. Germline lookup yields CDR1 MNHNS and CDR2 SASEGT. As DNA, the CDR3 is TGTGCCAGCAGGACCCGAGGTTGGAACACTGAAGCTTTCTTT. It is translated as CASRTRGWNTEAFF.

The chain links TRBV9 to TRBJ1-6; tentative D call: TRBD1 (5 bases). This CDR3 has 17 amino acids. Germline V gene data show CDR1 as SGDLS and CDR2 as YYNGEE. Between the trimmed V and J ends, which lost 4 bases and 7 bases, there was a span of 21 bases. Here the CDR3 reads CASSTSPGTGLNSPLHF. CDR3 nucleotides: TGTGCCAGCAGCACTAGTCCCGGGACCGGGTTGAATTCACCCCTCCACTTT.

This clonotype was found a few times. This chain connects TRBV4-3 to TRBJ2-4, with TRBD2 matching over 11 bases. Germline loops: CDR1 LGHNA, CDR2 YSLEER. The CDR3 is 15 amino acids. V lost 0 bases, J lost 7 bases, and 2 bases stayed unmatched. CDR3 DNA sequence: TGCGCCAGCAGCCAAGATAGCGGGGGGGGGAACATTCAGTACTTC. Protein product: CASSQDSGGGNIQYF.

This clonotype has a handful of counts. This chain connects TRBV7-2 to TRBJ2-6; the match to TRBD2 covers 13 bases. This CDR3 is 17 amino acids long. V lost 3 bases and J lost 2; bases outside the gene matches: 1. Germline V gene data show CDR1 as SGHTA and CDR2 as FQGNSA. CDR3 loop: CASSFTSGGAGANVLTF. For the CDR3, the DNA is TGTGCCAGCAGCTTTACTAGCGGGGGGGCTGGGGCCAACGTCCTGACTTTC.

Only a few counts were recorded for this clonotype. The chain combines TRBV11-3 with TRBJ1-1, with a weak D call TRBD1 (6 bases). The CDR3 length is 14 residues. The V gene lost 5 bases and the J gene lost 1 base, with 11 bases spanning the gap. CDR1 is SGHNT and CDR2 is YENEEA in the germline V gene. The CDR3 is CASSHLQGNTEAFF. CDR3 bases: TGTGCCAGCAGCCACCTACAGGGGAACACTGAAGCTTTCTTT.

This clonotype was seen at least ten times. V usage is TRBV29-1 and J usage is TRBJ1-5; D might be TRBD1 (5 bases). Germline V lookup: CDR1 SQVTM, CDR2 ANQGSEA. The CDR3 has 13 residues. Trimming pared 6 bases from V and 0 bases from J, leaving 9 bases between. The chain's CDR3 is CSVGQNSNQPQHF. The CDR3 DNA reads TGCAGCGTCGGACAAAATAGCAATCAGCCCCAGCATTTT.

There are a few counts of this clonotype. J is TRBJ2-2 and V is TRBV12-3 or TRBV12-4; TRBD1 agrees at 10 bases. Unmatched junction bases numbered 11, after V lost 5 bases and J lost 8 bases. This CDR3 is built from 16 residues. The CDR3 spells CASSLLSGQGSGELFF. DNA of the CDR3: TGTGCCAGCAGTCTGCTTTCGGGACAGGGGTCTGGGGAGCTGTTTTTT.

This clonotype came up a few times. This chain joins TRBV6-2 or TRBV6-3 and TRBJ1-2; 7 nucleotides match TRBD1. This CDR3 is 15 amino acids long. The germline gives CDR1 MNHEY, CDR2 SVGEGT. V was pared by 5 bases and J by 2 bases, with 8 bases of the junction left unmatched. The CDR3: CASSTRTGLNYGYTF. The CDR3 DNA is TGTGCCAGCAGTACAAGGACAGGACTCAACTATGGCTACACCTTC.

This clonotype was seen a few times. V is TRBV20-1 and J is TRBJ2-7, with D unclear. Trimming removed 7 bases from V and 0 bases from J, with 16 bases in between. Germline V CDR1 and CDR2: DFQATT, SNEGSKA (reference sequence). The CDR3 contains 14 residues. CDR3 protein: CSGFRHSSSYEQYF. The CDR3 DNA reads TGCAGTGGTTTCCGACACTCCAGCTCCTACGAGCAGTACTTC.

This clonotype was seen more than once but under ten times. The CDR3 reads CASSLAMGQGAPEAFF. The CDR3 bases are TGTGCCAGCAGCTTAGCGATGGGACAGGGGGCGCCTGAAGCTTTCTTT. This sequence joins TRBV7-9 and TRBJ1-1; TRBD1 matches at 12 bases. This CDR3 has 16 residues. J gave up 6 bases and V 0 bases, and 5 bases lay outside the gene matches. In germline, CDR1 is SEHNR, CDR2 FQNEAQ (reference sequence).

In its sample, this clonotype was seen a few times. The DNA for the CDR3 is TGCAGTGCTAGAGATCGGGCAGGGGGTGAAAAACTGTTTTTT. Residues: CSARDRAGGEKLFF. V usage is TRBV20-1 and J usage is TRBJ1-4; 7 positions agree with TRBD1. CDR3 length: 14 residues. Germline trimming cut 0 bases from V and 7 bases from J; bases unmatched to any gene: 5. Germline CDR1 DFQATT, CDR2 SNEGSKA (reference sequence).

This clonotype appeared a few times. The V call is TRBV10-3, the J call TRBJ1-5; 9 bases are shared with TRBD1. Germline V CDR1 and CDR2: ENHRY, SYGVKD. J was trimmed by 6 bases and V by 2 bases; bases with no gene match: 8. This CDR3 region has 16 residues. The CDR3 sequence is CAISEPGDRARQPQHF. CDR3 DNA: TGTGCCATCAGTGAGCCAGGGGACAGGGCCCGTCAGCCCCAGCATTTT.

The rearrangement joins TRBV9 to TRBJ2-3; D is unclear. Germline V lookup: CDR1 SGDLS, CDR2 YYNGEE. V shed 1 base and J shed 4 bases, with 10 bases lying between them. This CDR3 comprises 14 residues. CDR3 in amino acids: CASSVTTIADTQYF. The CDR3 bases are TGTGCCAGCAGCGTAACCACGATCGCAGATACGCAGTATTTT.

This clonotype was seen many times. The chain uses TRBV4-1 and TRBJ2-2; D is possibly TRBD1 (6 bases). The V and J ends lost 6 bases and 2 bases respectively, with 25 bases between them. Germline values: CDR1 MGHRA, CDR2 YSYEKL. The CDR3 consists of 19 residues. CDR3 in amino acids: CASSHKRGRGPINTGELFF. The DNA for the CDR3 is TGCGCCAGCAGTCATAAAAGGGGCAGGGGTCCCATAAACACCGGGGAGCTGTTTTTT.

This clonotype was seen more than once but under ten times. The genes are TRBV24-1 and TRBJ2-2; D not certain. V gave up 1 base and J gave up 6 bases, with 5 bases separating them. The CDR3 loop spans 13 amino acids. Per the germline V gene, CDR1 is KGHDR and CDR2 is SFDVKD. CDR3: CATSDFKAGELFF. The CDR3 bases are TGTGCCACCAGTGATTTTAAAGCCGGGGAGCTGTTTTTT.

The chain couples TRBV20-1 to TRBJ2-7, with a weak D call TRBD1 (5 bases). Germline CDR1 reads DFQATT; CDR2 reads SNEGSKA (reference sequence). V lost 1 base to trimming and J lost 3 bases, with 10 bases between them. This CDR3 spans 13 amino acids. The CDR3 nucleotides are TGCAGTGCTAGAGGGAGCAGGGACTACGAGCAGTACTTC. This sequence encodes CSARGSRDYEQYF.

The chain recombines TRBV5-1 with TRBJ2-7, with a possible D match to TRBD1 (5 bases). Trimming removed 4 bases at V and 0 bases at J, with 11 bases between. This CDR3 has 14 residues. In germline, CDR1 is SGHRS, CDR2 YFSETQ. The CDR3 region is CASSRTRDSYEQYF. CDR3 bases: TGCGCCAGCAGCAGGACAAGAGACTCCTACGAGCAGTACTTC.

This clonotype was seen at least ten times. The J gene is TRBJ2-1, the V gene TRBV29-1; D gene uncertain. V lost 2 bases and J 4 bases, leaving 3 bases between the germline ends. Germline loops: CDR1 SQVTM, CDR2 ANQGSEA. The CDR3 is made up of 11 amino acids. The CDR3 sequence: CSVETYNEQFF. CDR3 in DNA: TGCAGCGTTGAAACTTACAATGAGCAGTTCTTC.

This clonotype has a handful of counts. This rearrangement joins TRBV29-1 to TRBJ2-7, with D possibly being TRBD1 (6 bases). The germline gives CDR1 SQVTM, CDR2 ANQGSEA. The CDR3 sequence is 15 residues long. Between the trimmed V and J ends, which lost 4 bases and 2 bases, there was a span of 18 bases. In DNA form, the CDR3 reads TGCAGCGTTGGGGCAGGGGCAGCATCGGCCTACGAGCAGTACTTC. Translating it yields CSVGAGAASAYEQYF.